This T cell receptor (beta chain) was sequenced in a study of blood T cell repertoires in COVID-19. For the study at large: T cells, B-cell-depleted T cells, or PBMCs supplied cDNA or gDNA.

Study processing details: Nucleated cell number was recorded as an estimate derived from reference gene primer amplification. The data were produced by immunoSEQ multiplex PCR, yet TCRdb's version contains in-frame clones alone and is incomplete. The V and J calls and the clone size are those of that table, but D and trimming were determined from the DNA. Found here are about 150,000 clones, about 89% of them singletons; the top ten hold roughly two fifths. Germline CDR1 is SQVTM and CDR2 is ANQGSEA. V lost 5 bases, J lost 7 bases, and 15 bases lay in between. This CDR3 spans 12 amino acids. Sequencing was done on a sample of peripheral blood. This TCR came from a man aged 45-60 years who had recovered from COVID-19. This sequence joins TRBV29-1 and TRBJ2-7; D may be TRBD1 (5 bases). CDR3: CSVKDTAMEQYF. In nucleotides, the CDR3 is TGCAGCGTTAAGGACACGGCCATGGAGCAGTACTTC.